What follows are 11 T cell receptor beta chains derived from one specimen sequenced in a study of T-cell reconstitution after alpha-beta-depleted transplantation in children. Using unique molecular identifiers, the investigators prepared the TCRbeta library. TCRdb re-called the PCR reads through MiXCR, storing one row per CDR3 protein. This table has about 610,000 distinct CDR3 sequences, roughly a tenth appearing once. This sample comprised PBMCs from the stem cell graft donor, obtained from the stem cell graft. All receptors come from a human donor who donated a stem cell graft to a child with acute myeloid leukemia.

This clonotype was found many times. The V call is TRBV12-3 or TRBV12-4, the J call TRBJ2-2; 11 nucleotides line up with TRBD1. V trimming: 5 bases; J trimming: 7 bases; junction bases outside the gene matches: 3. The CDR3 loop spans 14 amino acids. The CDR3 nucleotides are TGTGCCAGCAGTCCGGACAGGGGGCGCGGGGAGCTGTTTTTT. This gives the protein CASSPDRGRGELFF.

This clonotype was recorded a few times. The chain joins TRBV10-3 to TRBJ2-6; possible D gene TRBD1, 6 bases. The germline gives CDR1 ENHRY, CDR2 SYGVKD. V lost 8 bases and J lost 2, with 19 bases in between. This CDR3 contains 17 residues. CDR3 loop: CAIEDRDGLAGANVLTF. CDR3 in DNA: TGTGCCATCGAGGACAGAGATGGACTGGCTGGGGCCAACGTCCTGACTTTC.

This clonotype came up many times. The chain is built from TRBV10-3 and TRBJ2-3; 7 bases map to TRBD1. The CDR3 contains 14 residues. Looked up from germline, CDR1 is ENHRY and CDR2 is SYGVKD. Trimming at V came to 4 bases and at J to 6 bases, leaving 7 bases not matched to a gene. CDR3 sequence (DNA): TGTGCCATCAGTGGAGGGGGCACCAGGGATACGCAGTATTTT. Encoded protein: CAISGGGTRDTQYF.

The table lists this clonotype with many counts. The chain employs TRBV7-9 and TRBJ1-5; D is perhaps TRBD1 (6 bases). Trimming cost V 4 bases and J 7 bases, with 11 bases left between them. The CDR3 has 13 residues. Germline V CDR1 and CDR2: SEHNR, FQNEAQ (reference sequence). CDR3 bases: TGTGCCAGCAGCTGGGGTGGGGGCCAGCCCCAGCATTTT. Its translation is CASSWGGGQPQHF.

This clonotype was detected many times. The chain uses TRBV27 and TRBJ2-5, with TRBD1 identical over 9 bases. Germline values: CDR1 MNHEY, CDR2 SMNVEV (reference sequence). This CDR3 contains 13 residues. V lost 6 bases and J lost 7; bases outside the gene matches: 6. The CDR3 protein is CASRFTGGGTQYF. CDR3 nucleotides: TGTGCCAGCAGATTTACAGGGGGCGGGACCCAGTACTTC.

This chain's CDR3 is CSARKTGERETQYF. CDR3 nucleotides: TGCAGTGCTAGAAAAACAGGGGAGAGGGAGACCCAGTACTTC. The chain employs TRBV20-1 and TRBJ2-5, with TRBD1 matching over 7 bases. V was clipped by 2 bases and J by 5 bases; unmatched bases: 8. This CDR3 has 14 residues. Germline CDR1 and CDR2: DFQATT and SNEGSKA (reference sequence).

This clonotype occurred a few times. V and J are TRBV20-1 and TRBJ2-5; the D gene is possibly TRBD1 (6 bases). There are 13 residues in the CDR3. Germline loops: CDR1 DFQATT, CDR2 SNEGSKA (reference sequence). Trimming stripped 6 bases from V and 4 bases from J, with 15 bases between. The CDR3, as DNA: TGCAGTGCCGACTTCCAGGGGTTAGAGACCCAGTACTTC. Translated, it gives CSADFQGLETQYF.

This clonotype came up many times. This rearrangement joins TRBV4-2 to TRBJ2-1, with D uncertain. The length of the CDR3 is 15 residues. Germline V gene lookup returns CDR1 LGHNA and CDR2 YNFKEQ. Trimming left V 2 bases short and J 8 bases short, with 16 bases between. The CDR3 DNA sequence: TGTGCCAGCAGCCAACAGGCGGCGTCGTTGGATGAGCAGTTCTTC. Its protein is CASSQQAASLDEQFF.

This clonotype was detected a few times. V is TRBV5-6 and J is TRBJ2-7; no reliable D call. The CDR3 consists of 15 residues. Germline V gene sequence: CDR1 SGHDT, CDR2 YYEEEE. The V end lost 1 base, the J end lost 0 bases, and 11 bases lay between the germline ends. The DNA of the CDR3 is TGTGCCAGCAGCTTGAGCCGGATCACCTCCTACGAGCAGTACTTC. It specifies CASSLSRITSYEQYF.

Many counts were recorded for this clonotype. The V and J genes are TRBV27 and TRBJ1-2; TRBD1 is a possible D gene (6 bases). Trimming pared 7 bases from V and 0 bases from J, leaving 15 bases between. Germline CDR1 MNHEY, CDR2 SMNVEV (reference sequence). The CDR3 is made up of 15 amino acids. The CDR3 spells CASTTTGMTNYGYTF. In DNA, the CDR3 is TGTGCCAGCACCACAACAGGGATGACTAACTATGGCTACACCTTC.

This clonotype was detected ten times or more. The chain uses TRBV29-1 and TRBJ2-3, with 8 positions matching TRBD2. The CDR3 sequence is 15 residues long. V shed 5 bases, J shed 4 bases, and the junction held 11 bases outside the gene matches. Germline V CDR1 and CDR2: SQVTM, ANQGSEA. The CDR3 DNA follows: TGCAGCGTTACCTTAGCGGGATTGGGGGCAGATACGCAGTATTTT. It specifies CSVTLAGLGADTQYF.